A single T cell receptor (beta chain) is shown here with its context. The table came from immunoSEQ multiplex PCR; TCRdb's copy has only in-frame clones and leaves some out. The table records roughly 660,000 clones, 90% of them present only once. This sample was taken from a study of shared clonotypes between healthy human individuals. Losses at the gene ends were 3 bases for V and 4 bases for J; bases not matched to a gene: 16. The CDR3 contains 19 residues. Sequenced sample: memory CD8+ T cells from PBMCs. Indicated subset: CD45RO+ cells pooled with CCR7-negative TemRA cells. This sequence was found in a man aged 18-30 years in good health. Some clones in this sample may be carry-over from other donors' samples. V usage is TRBV5-3 and J usage is TRBJ2-1; 10 bases align to TRBD2. TRBV5-3 is sorted into the ORF group, with uncertain function. The CDR3 is CARSSKASGSFQWYNEQFF. CDR3 in DNA: TGTGCCAGAAGCTCTAAGGCTAGCGGGAGTTTTCAATGGTACAATGAGCAGTTCTTC.